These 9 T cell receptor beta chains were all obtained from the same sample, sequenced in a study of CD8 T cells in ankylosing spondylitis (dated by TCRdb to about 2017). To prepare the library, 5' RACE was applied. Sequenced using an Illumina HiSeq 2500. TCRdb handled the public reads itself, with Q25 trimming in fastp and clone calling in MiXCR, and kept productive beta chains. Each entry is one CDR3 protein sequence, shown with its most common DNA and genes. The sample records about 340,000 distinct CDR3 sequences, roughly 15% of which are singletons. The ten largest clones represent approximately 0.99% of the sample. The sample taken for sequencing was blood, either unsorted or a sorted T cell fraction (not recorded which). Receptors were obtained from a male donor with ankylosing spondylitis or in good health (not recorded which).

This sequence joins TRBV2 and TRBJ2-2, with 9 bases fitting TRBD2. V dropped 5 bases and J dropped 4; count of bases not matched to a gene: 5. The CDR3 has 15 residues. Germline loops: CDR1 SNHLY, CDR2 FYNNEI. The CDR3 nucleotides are TGTGCCAGCAGTCCGGGACTAGCCTTCACCGGGGAGCTGTTTTTT. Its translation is CASSPGLAFTGELFF.

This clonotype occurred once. The CDR3 protein is CASSPGVSNQPQHF. In nucleotides, the CDR3 is TGCGCCAGCAGCCCCGGGGTTAGCAATCAGCCCCAGCATTTT. The V and J genes are TRBV5-1 and TRBJ1-5; no firm D call. The CDR3 has 14 residues. Trimming took off 4 bases at V and 0 bases at J, with 8 bases between the two ends. Germline-derived CDR1 and CDR2 are SGHRS and YFSETQ.

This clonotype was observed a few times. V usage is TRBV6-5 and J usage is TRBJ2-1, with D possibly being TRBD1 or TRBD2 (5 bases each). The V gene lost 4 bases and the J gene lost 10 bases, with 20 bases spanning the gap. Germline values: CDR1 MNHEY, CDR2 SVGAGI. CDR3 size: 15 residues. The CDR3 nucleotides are TGTGCCAGCAGTTCGAAGGGACCCGGGGTCGGGGAGCAGTTCTTC. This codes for CASSSKGPGVGEQFF.

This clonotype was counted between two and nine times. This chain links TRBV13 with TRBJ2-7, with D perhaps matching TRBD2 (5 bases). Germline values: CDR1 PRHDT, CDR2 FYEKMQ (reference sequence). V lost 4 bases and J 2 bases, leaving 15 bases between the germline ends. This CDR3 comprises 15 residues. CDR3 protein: CASSSWTGKPYEQYF. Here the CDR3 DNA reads TGTGCCAGCAGCTCCTGGACGGGGAAGCCCTACGAGCAGTACTTC.

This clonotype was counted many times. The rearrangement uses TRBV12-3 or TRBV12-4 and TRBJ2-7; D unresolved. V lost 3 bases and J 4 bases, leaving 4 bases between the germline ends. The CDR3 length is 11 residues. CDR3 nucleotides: TGTGCCAGCAGTTTCGAATACGAGCAGTACTTC. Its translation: CASSFEYEQYF.

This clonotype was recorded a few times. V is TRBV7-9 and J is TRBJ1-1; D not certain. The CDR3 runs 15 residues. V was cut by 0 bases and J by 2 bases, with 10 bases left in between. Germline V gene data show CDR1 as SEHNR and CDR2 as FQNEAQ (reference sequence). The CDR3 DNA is TGTGCCAGCAGCTTAGCGGGAGCGGGAAACACTGAAGCTTTCTTT. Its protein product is CASSLAGAGNTEAFF.

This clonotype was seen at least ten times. The CDR3 nucleotides are TGCGCCAGCAGTGGTACAGAGATCTGGCAGCCCCAGCATTTT. Translated, it gives CASSGTEIWQPQHF. The gene calls are TRBV4-1 and TRBJ1-5; D gene uncertain. The CDR3 spans 14 residues. Trimming stripped 6 bases from V and 7 bases from J, with 16 bases between. The germline gives CDR1 MGHRA, CDR2 YSYEKL.

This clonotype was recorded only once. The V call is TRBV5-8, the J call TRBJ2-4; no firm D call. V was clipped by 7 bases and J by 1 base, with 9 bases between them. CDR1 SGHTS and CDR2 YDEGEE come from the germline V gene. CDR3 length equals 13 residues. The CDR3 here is CASGWTAKNIQYF. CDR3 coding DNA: TGTGCCAGCGGATGGACGGCCAAAAACATTCAGTACTTC.

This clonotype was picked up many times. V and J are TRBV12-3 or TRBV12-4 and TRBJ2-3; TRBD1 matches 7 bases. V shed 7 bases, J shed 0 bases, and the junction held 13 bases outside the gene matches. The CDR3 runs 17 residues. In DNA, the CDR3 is TGTGCCAGCACCGCCGGACGAGGGGGCTCTAGCACAGATACGCAGTATTTT. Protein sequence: CASTAGRGGSSTDTQYF.